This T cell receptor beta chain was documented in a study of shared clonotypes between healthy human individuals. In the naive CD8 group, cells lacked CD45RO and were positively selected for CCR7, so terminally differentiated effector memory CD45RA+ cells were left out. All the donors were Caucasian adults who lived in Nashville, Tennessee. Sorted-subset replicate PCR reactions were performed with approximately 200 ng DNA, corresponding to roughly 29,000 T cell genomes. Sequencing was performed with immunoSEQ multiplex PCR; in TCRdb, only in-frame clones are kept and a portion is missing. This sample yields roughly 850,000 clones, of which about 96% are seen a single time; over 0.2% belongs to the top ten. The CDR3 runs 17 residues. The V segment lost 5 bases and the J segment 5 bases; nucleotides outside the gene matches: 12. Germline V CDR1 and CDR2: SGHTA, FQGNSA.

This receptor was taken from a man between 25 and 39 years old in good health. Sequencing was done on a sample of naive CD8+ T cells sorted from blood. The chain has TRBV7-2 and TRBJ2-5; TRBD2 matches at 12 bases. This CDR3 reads CASSPLTSGSGRETQYF. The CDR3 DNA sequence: TGTGCCAGCAGCCCGCTGACTAGCGGGAGCGGGAGGGAGACCCAGTACTTC.